This T cell receptor beta chain was recovered during a study of T cells in Graves' hyperthyroidism and ophthalmopathy. Study-wide results and caveats: Most thyroid clonotypes that were expanded above 0.001 also turned up in blood. Ophthalmopathy and stable hyperthyroidism were separated by a 13 V-J model.

This clonotype showed up many times. As yet, its antigen is unknown. The junction differs from germline at one of its ends, possibly a read error. TCR beta CDR3 regions were amplified from RNA transcripts. First-round RT-PCR targeting the TCR CDR3 was performed with the HTBI primer set. TCRdb independently ran MiXCR on the multiplex PCR reads; one entry per CDR3 protein. The sample contains 300,000 or so distinct CDR3 sequences, around 20% of which appear only once. In germline, CDR1 is SGHRS, CDR2 YFSETQ. The CDR3 runs 13 residues. This chain connects TRBV5-1 to TRBJ1-1; maybe TRBD1 (6 bases). The sequence was obtained from a woman in her fifties or sixties with Graves' hyperthyroidism. Sequenced: blood. CDR3 nucleotides: TGTGCCAGCAGCCCGACAGGGAACACTGAAGCTTTCTTT. Protein sequence: CASSPTGNTEAFF.